Listed here are 6 T cell receptor beta chains from one sample, sequenced in a study of blood T cell repertoires in COVID-19. Sequencing used immunoSEQ multiplex PCR; TCRdb keeps in-frame clones, though not all of them. The table includes 300,000 to 350,000 clones, about nine tenths detected once. The sequenced sample consisted of peripheral blood. These receptors came from a woman aged 25 to 45 with COVID-19, enrolled during active disease.

This chain joins TRBV5-1 and TRBJ2-7; TRBD1 aligns across 8 bases. The ends lost 0 bases at V and 2 bases at J; junction bases unmatched: 1. This CDR3 is 14 amino acids long. Germline lookup yields CDR1 SGHRS and CDR2 YFSETQ. In DNA, the CDR3 is TGCGCCAGCAGCTTGGAACAGGGGGCCTACGAGCAGTACTTC. Translating it yields CASSLEQGAYEQYF.

This clone was recorded a few times. The chain carries TRBV29-1 and TRBJ2-3; D uncertain. V lost 8 bases, J lost 4 bases, and 10 bases lay in between. Looked up from germline, CDR1 is SQVTM and CDR2 is ANQGSEA. The CDR3 runs 11 residues. CDR3 DNA: TGCAGCCCACGTACGGCAGATACGCAGTATTTT. This gives the protein CSPRTADTQYF.

This clone was picked up a small number of times. This chain joins TRBV4-1 and TRBJ2-7; weak D call: TRBD1 (6 bases). The CDR3 totals 15 residues. The germline CDR1 and CDR2 sequences are MGHRA and YSYEKL. The V end was cut by 2 bases, the J end by 1 base, with 12 bases between. CDR3: CASSQTGSLSYEQYF. As DNA, the CDR3 is TGCGCCAGCAGCCAAACAGGGTCCCTTTCCTACGAGCAGTACTTC.

The J gene is TRBJ2-7, the V gene TRBV27, with D possibly matching TRBD1 (7 bases). The germline CDR1 and CDR2 sequences are MNHEY and SMNVEV (reference sequence). The CDR3 spans 13 residues. V lost 2 bases, J lost 9 bases, and 14 bases lay in between. Here the CDR3 reads CASSLVQGGPQYF. CDR3 sequence (DNA): TGTGCCAGCAGTTTAGTTCAGGGGGGTCCGCAGTACTTC.

This chain links TRBV6-5 with TRBJ1-1; D perhaps matches TRBD1 (6 bases). Trimming took 7 bases from V and 2 from J, leaving 11 bases between them. This CDR3 has 13 amino acids. The germline gives CDR1 MNHEY, CDR2 SVGAGI. The CDR3 is CASTTGQNTEAFF. For the CDR3, the DNA is TGTGCCAGCACTACGGGACAAAACACTGAAGCTTTCTTT.

This clone was observed a single time. This rearrangement joins TRBV5-5 to TRBJ2-7; a weak D match, TRBD1 (6 bases). Germline V gives CDR1 SGHKS, CDR2 YYEKEE (reference sequence). This CDR3 contains 15 residues. Trimming left V 0 bases short and J 2 bases short, with 12 bases between. The CDR3 loop reads CASSLGNRVPYEQYF. CDR3 nucleotides: TGTGCCAGCAGCTTGGGGAACAGGGTCCCCTACGAGCAGTACTTC.